This note documents a single TCR beta chain sequence. TCR beta CDR3 regions were amplified from RNA. Initially, a first-round RT-PCR of the TCR CDR3 employed the HTBI primer set. MiXCR, run by TCRdb on the multiplex PCR reads, gives a single entry per CDR3 protein. The data contain roughly 700,000 distinct CDR3 sequences, roughly 17% of them singletons. The sample comes from a study of T cells in Graves' hyperthyroidism and ophthalmopathy. For the study at large: It was at initial diagnosis, before any treatment, that peripheral blood was collected.

The CDR3 consists of 14 residues. V shed 2 bases and J shed 5 bases, with 7 bases lying between them. Germline CDR1 reads SGHTA; CDR2 reads FQGNSA. Not enrolled were patients with uncontrolled infection, other autoimmune disease, pregnancy or lactation. The sequence came from a man over 45 with Graves' hyperthyroidism. Sequenced input: blood. V gene TRBV7-2 combines with J gene TRBJ1-6; no firm D call. The CDR3 here is CASSLSLDNSPLHF. In DNA form, the CDR3 reads TGTGCCAGCAGCTTATCACTCGATAATTCACCCCTCCACTTT.